This passage covers 27 T cell receptor beta chains from one sample sequenced in a study of CD8 T cells in ankylosing spondylitis. Overall study results and limits: What appeared characteristic of ankylosing spondylitis blood was a TCR beta motif of about eight highly homologous variants.

TCRdb ran MiXCR on the 5' RACE reads and lists one entry per CDR3 protein. The table includes some 140,000 distinct CDR3 sequences, 17% detected once. Their target antigens are unknown. Source material: blood, either unsorted or a sorted T cell fraction (not recorded which). These receptors were taken from a male donor with ankylosing spondylitis.

The CDR3 DNA is TGTGCCAGCGGGGATCGAGACAGCACCTACGAGCAGTACTTC. Amino acid sequence: CASGDRDSTYEQYF. The V gene is TRBV28, the J gene TRBJ2-7, with D maybe TRBD1 (5 bases). V lost 8 bases, J lost 2 bases, and 16 bases lay in between. Germline loops: CDR1 MDHEN, CDR2 SYDVKM. The CDR3 covers 14 residues.

This clonotype was counted a few times. The chain couples TRBV6-2 or TRBV6-3 to TRBJ2-7; TRBD1 might be the D (6 bases). CDR1 is MNHEY and CDR2 is SVGEGT in the germline V gene. Trimming shortened V by 6 bases and J by 2 bases, and 11 bases separated the two germline ends. The CDR3 length is 13 residues. In nucleotides, the CDR3 is TGTGCCAGCAGCAACAGGGTACCCTACGAGCAGTACTTC. Its translation: CASSNRVPYEQYF.

This chain uses TRBV5-1 with TRBJ2-1, with 10 bases lining up with TRBD2. V lost 0 bases to trimming and J lost 6 bases; unmatched junction nucleotides: 12. The CDR3 is made up of 18 amino acids. Germline CDR1 and CDR2: SGHRS and YFSETQ. Here the CDR3 reads CASSLALLLAGAPNEQFF. CDR3 bases: TGCGCCAGCAGCTTGGCCTTACTCCTAGCGGGGGCCCCCAATGAGCAGTTCTTC.

This clonotype was detected only a few times. The chain couples TRBV27 to TRBJ2-5; 9 bases align to TRBD1. Trimming took 1 base from V and 4 from J; bases not matched to a gene: 4. Germline CDR1 is MNHEY and CDR2 is SMNVEV (reference sequence). There are 15 residues in the CDR3. CDR3 bases: TGTGCCAGCAGTTTATGGAACAGGGGGCCAGAGACCCAGTACTTC. This gives the protein CASSLWNRGPETQYF.

The rearrangement uses TRBV6-5 and TRBJ2-3; 9 bases agree with TRBD2. J gave up 5 bases and V 4 bases, and 7 bases lay outside the gene matches. This CDR3 comprises 15 residues. The V gene's germline CDR1 is MNHEY and CDR2 SVGAGI. CDR3 sequence: CASSSVAGAVDTQYF. Here the CDR3 DNA reads TGTGCCAGCAGTTCGGTAGCGGGGGCCGTAGATACGCAGTATTTT.

V is TRBV4-2 and J is TRBJ1-4; no clear D gene. V lost 2 bases and J 8 bases, leaving 21 bases between the germline ends. This CDR3 has 17 residues. Germline V gene data show CDR1 as LGHNA and CDR2 as YNFKEQ. The CDR3 here is CASSQSPSGPPPEKLFF. DNA of the CDR3: TGTGCCAGCAGCCAAAGCCCCTCGGGCCCCCCCCCCGAAAAACTGTTTTTT.

V and J are TRBV7-4 and TRBJ2-1, with TRBD2 as a possible D gene (6 bases). V lost 5 bases and J lost 0, with 17 bases in between. This CDR3 is built from 17 residues. Germline V gives CDR1 SGHVT, CDR2 SQSDAQ. In DNA, the CDR3 is TGTGCCAGCAGCCCTGGGGACTGGAGGAGCTCCTACAATGAGCAGTTCTTC. Translated: CASSPGDWRSSYNEQFF.

V is TRBV7-8 and J is TRBJ1-6; D gene uncertain. Per germline, CDR1 SGHVS and CDR2 FQNEAQ. This CDR3 region has 13 residues. The V and J ends lost 3 bases and 8 bases respectively, with 8 bases between them. In DNA form, the CDR3 reads TGTGCCAGCAGCTTCTACGGGTATTCACCCCTCCACTTT. This gives the protein CASSFYGYSPLHF.

The chain has TRBV20-1 and TRBJ1-5; unclear D gene. CDR1 is DFQATT and CDR2 is SNEGSKA in the germline V gene (reference sequence). Trimming removed 0 bases at V and 1 base at J, with 13 bases between. The CDR3 is 16 residues long. CDR3 coding DNA: TGCAGTGCTAGAGATCCCAGCGGAGGGAGCAATCAGCCCCAGCATTTT. This encodes CSARDPSGGSNQPQHF.

V is TRBV9 and J is TRBJ2-7, with D possibly TRBD1 on 5 matching bases. CDR1 is SGDLS, CDR2 YYNGEE, per germline. The CDR3 has 14 residues. Trimming removed 0 bases from V and 4 bases from J, with 11 bases in between. The chain's CDR3 is CASSVGLRGYEQYF. DNA for the CDR3: TGTGCCAGCAGCGTAGGCCTTAGGGGATACGAGCAGTACTTC.

This rearrangement joins TRBV12-5 to TRBJ1-2, with TRBD1 matching over 7 bases. The junction had 7 bases not matched to a gene; V was cut back by 10 bases and J by 8 bases. Germline CDR1 LGHNT, CDR2 FRNRAP. The CDR3 is 11 amino acids. The CDR3 coding sequence is TGTGCTACTGCAGACAGGGACGGCTACACCTTC. It translates to CATADRDGYTF.

The chain joins TRBV20-1 to TRBJ2-7; 7 positions agree with TRBD2. Trimming took 3 bases from V and 4 from J; bases not matched to a gene: 6. The V gene's germline CDR1 is DFQATT and CDR2 SNEGSKA (reference sequence). The CDR3 totals 13 residues. CDR3 in DNA: TGCAGTGCTAGGGTACGCGGGAGTTACGAGCAGTACTTC. Translated, it gives CSARVRGSYEQYF.

The genes are TRBV29-1 and TRBJ1-1, with D tentatively TRBD1 (5 bases). The V gene's germline CDR1 is SQVTM and CDR2 ANQGSEA. V dropped 7 bases and J dropped 0 bases, with 12 bases sitting between them. The CDR3 is 13 residues long. CDR3 region: CSGQGGMNTEAFF. In DNA, the CDR3 is TGCAGCGGCCAGGGTGGAATGAACACTGAAGCTTTCTTT.

This clonotype has a handful of counts. The chain is built from TRBV28 and TRBJ2-7; the match to TRBD2 covers 14 bases. The CDR3 runs to 20 residues. After removal of 4 bases from V and 2 bases from J, the junction contained 16 bases not matched to a gene. The germline CDR1 and CDR2 sequences are MDHEN and SYDVKM. The CDR3 spells CASSWPGQQGLAGEAYEQYF. CDR3 DNA: TGTGCCAGCAGTTGGCCGGGACAGCAGGGACTAGCGGGAGAGGCCTACGAGCAGTACTTC.

J is TRBJ2-7 and V is TRBV27; D tentatively reads TRBD1 or TRBD2 (5 bases each). Germline lookup yields CDR1 MNHEY and CDR2 SMNVEV (reference sequence). The CDR3 sequence is 14 residues long. Trimming pared 5 bases from V and 2 bases from J, leaving 13 bases between. The CDR3 DNA follows: TGTGCCAGCAGTCTAGGGACGTTTACCTACGAGCAGTACTTC. Translating gives CASSLGTFTYEQYF.

This clonotype has just a few counts. This rearrangement joins TRBV25-1 to TRBJ2-5; D is perhaps TRBD1 (5 bases). Germline assignment: CDR1 MGHDK and CDR2 SYGVNS. Trimming pared 7 bases from V and 4 bases from J, leaving 7 bases between. This CDR3 region has 11 residues. CDR3 residues: CASNQGETQYF. The CDR3, as DNA: TGTGCCAGCAACCAGGGAGAGACCCAGTACTTC.

This clonotype occurred many times. The rearrangement joins TRBV29-1 to TRBJ2-7; D is tentatively TRBD1 or TRBD2 (6 bases each). V lost 4 bases and J 6 bases, leaving 16 bases between the germline ends. In germline, CDR1 is SQVTM, CDR2 ANQGSEA. The CDR3 contains 13 residues. Here the CDR3 DNA reads TGCAGCGTTGTTGGGGGGCCAGTAAGCGAGCAGTACTTC. Residues: CSVVGGPVSEQYF.

This clonotype was recorded a few times. The genes are TRBV12-3 or TRBV12-4 and TRBJ2-1; D ambiguous. V shed 3 bases and J shed 1 base, with 7 bases lying between them. The CDR3 loop spans 14 amino acids. The CDR3 region is CASSLGRSYNEQFF. The CDR3 nucleotides read TGTGCCAGCAGTTTGGGTAGGTCCTACAATGAGCAGTTCTTC.

This clonotype was counted only a few times. The V and J genes are TRBV12-3 or TRBV12-4 and TRBJ2-2; D gene uncertain. The CDR3 spans 15 residues. V was pared by 5 bases and J by 4 bases, with 14 bases between. The CDR3 sequence is CASSTPSRSTGELFF. CDR3 DNA: TGTGCCAGCAGTACCCCCTCTAGGAGCACCGGGGAGCTGTTTTTT.

The chain joins TRBV5-1 to TRBJ2-5; 7 bases fit TRBD1. The CDR3 totals 14 residues. The germline V gene has CDR1 SGHRS and CDR2 YFSETQ. J gave up 4 bases and V 4 bases, and 7 bases lay outside the gene matches. For the CDR3, the DNA is TGCGCCAGCAGCCCCTGGACAGGTCGAGAGACCCAGTACTTC. Its protein is CASSPWTGRETQYF.

This clonotype has only a few counts. The V call is TRBV28, the J call TRBJ1-4, with D uncertain. This CDR3 has 15 amino acids. CDR1 MDHEN and CDR2 SYDVKM come from the germline V gene. The ends were cut back, 2 bases at V and 4 bases at J, with 11 bases in the middle. CDR3 in DNA: TGTGCCAGCAGTTTACTCCCAGTGGGTAATGAAAAACTGTTTTTT. Its protein is CASSLLPVGNEKLFF.

This clonotype was seen a handful of times. V gene TRBV28 combines with J gene TRBJ2-3; 8 bases map to TRBD2. Germline CDR1 reads MDHEN; CDR2 reads SYDVKM. The junction had 10 bases not matched to a gene; V was cut back by 3 bases and J by 2 bases. The CDR3 has 17 residues. The DNA for the CDR3 is TGTGCCAGCAGTTTCCACCTGACTAGCGAAGACACAGATACGCAGTATTTT. Amino acid sequence: CASSFHLTSEDTDTQYF.

The chain links TRBV7-6 to TRBJ2-1; D is perhaps TRBD2 (6 bases). The V end lost 3 bases, the J end lost 0 bases, and 12 bases lay between the germline ends. The germline V gene has CDR1 SGHVS and CDR2 FNYEAQ. The CDR3 extends over 16 amino acids. CDR3 sequence (DNA): TGTGCCAGCAGCTTCGATGGGGGGAGCTCCTACAATGAGCAGTTCTTC. Encoded protein: CASSFDGGSSYNEQFF.

V is TRBV4-1 and J is TRBJ2-7; 8 nucleotides align to TRBD1. The V and J ends lost 0 bases and 3 bases, in that order; junction bases with no gene match: 7. The CDR3 spans 16 residues. Germline V gene lookup returns CDR1 MGHRA and CDR2 YSYEKL. The CDR3 nucleotides read TGCGCCAGCAGCCAAGAAAAACAGGGGGTCTTCTACGAGCAGTACTTC. Encoded protein: CASSQEKQGVFYEQYF.

The chain combines TRBV29-1 with TRBJ2-7; the D gene is possibly TRBD1 (5 bases). Trimming removed 0 bases from V and 2 bases from J, with 14 bases in between. In germline, CDR1 is SQVTM, CDR2 ANQGSEA. The CDR3 contains 15 residues. CDR3 sequence (DNA): TGCAGCGTTGAAGATGGCCAGGGTGACACCTACGAGCAGTACTTC. It translates to CSVEDGQGDTYEQYF.

V usage is TRBV7-9 and J usage is TRBJ2-1; 9 bases are a match to TRBD1. The germline V gene has CDR1 SEHNR and CDR2 FQNEAQ (reference sequence). This CDR3 region has 16 residues. V trimming: 1 base; J trimming: 7 bases; junction bases outside the gene matches: 8. The CDR3: CASSLGGHGTGNEQFF. CDR3 in DNA: TGTGCCAGCAGCTTAGGCGGACATGGGACAGGGAATGAGCAGTTCTTC.

This clonotype has a single count. In nucleotides, the CDR3 is TGCGCCAGCAGCCAGAGAGCGCGGGGCCAAGAGACCCAGTACTTC. Encoded protein: CASSQRARGQETQYF. The chain employs TRBV4-1 and TRBJ2-5; D is perhaps TRBD2 (6 bases). The V gene's germline CDR1 is MGHRA and CDR2 YSYEKL. V was cut by 3 bases and J by 1 base, with 12 bases left in between. The CDR3 runs 15 residues.